The T cell receptor beta chain under discussion was sequenced for a study of blood T cell repertoires in COVID-19. About the study: The origin of the acute and convalescent COVID-19 samples was the United States, Italy and Spain. In each case, the material was cDNA or gDNA derived from T cells, B-cell-depleted T cells, or PBMCs.

V lost 1 base and J lost 5, with 14 bases in between. The CDR3 loop spans 15 amino acids. Germline loops: CDR1 LGHNA, CDR2 YNFKEQ. In the original analysis: Estimated nucleated cell counts came from reference gene primer amplification. The protocol was immunoSEQ multiplex PCR, while the TCRdb copy is restricted to in-frame clones and leaves out a portion. V and J calls and clone size are copied from that table; D and trimming were computed from the DNA. The table includes 380,000 or so clones, roughly 90% detected once. This clone was seen a single time. The TCR sequence derives from a man aged 35-49 years with acute or convalescent COVID-19. J is TRBJ1-2 and V is TRBV4-2; no clear D gene. Sequencing was done on a sample of peripheral blood. Here the CDR3 DNA reads TGTGCCAGCAGCCAAGTTTCTCAGATCACATATGGCTACACCTTC. Its translation: CASSQVSQITYGYTF.